The following is a T cell receptor (beta chain) sequence with its context. These data come from a study of CD8+CD57+ T cells in acquired aplastic anemia. The germline V gene encodes CDR1 SGHTA and CDR2 FQGTGA. The CDR3 covers 14 residues. V was shortened by 2 bases and J by 7 bases, with 14 bases between the two germline ends. Genomic DNA provided the template from which TCR beta VDJ and CDR3 profiles were obtained. TCRdb analysed the reads with MiXCR anew, one entry per CDR3 protein. Among 160,000 or so distinct CDR3 sequences, about two thirds were seen once, and the ten largest hold about 50%. CD8+CD57+ cell expansion, shown by flow cytometry, had occurred in the patients selected for sequencing.

This receptor was identified in a human donor with aplastic anemia. The chain has TRBV7-3 and TRBJ2-5; D is tentatively TRBD1 or TRBD2 (5 bases each). Sequencing was performed on sorted CD4+, CD8+, or CD8+CD57+ T cells (not recorded which) from PBMCs. This CDR3 is CASSLPGDGGTQYF. The CDR3 DNA follows: TGTGCCAGCAGCTTACCAGGAGATGGGGGGACCCAGTACTTC.